This TCR beta chain was sequenced in a study of cytomegalovirus exposure and HLA in healthy donors. V dropped 0 bases and J dropped 2 bases, with 8 bases sitting between them. This CDR3 has 14 residues. In germline, CDR1 is LGHNA, CDR2 YSLEER. This clone was detected a few times. PCR involved 60 Vbeta and 13 Jbeta primers. Method: immunoSEQ multiplex PCR; TCRdb's copy keeps in-frame clones and lacks some. The profile shows under 200,000 clones, approximately 81% of them singletons. This TCR derives from a woman in her fifties or sixties in good health and CMV-seronegative. Sequenced: PBMCs. The chain carries TRBV4-3 and TRBJ2-7; no clear D gene. The CDR3 is CASSQEARAYEQYF. The CDR3 nucleotides read TGCGCCAGCAGCCAAGAAGCTAGAGCCTACGAGCAGTACTTC.